What follows are 30 T cell receptor beta chains derived from one specimen sequenced in a study of HIV-infected patients and healthy controls. TCRdb analysed the 5' RACE reads with MiXCR anew, one entry per CDR3 protein. The profile shows around 20,000 distinct CDR3 sequences, roughly a fifth of them singletons. What was sequenced was CD8+ T cells from blood. The receptors shown here come from a human donor in good health.

The rearrangement uses TRBV5-1 and TRBJ1-2; 7 bases align to TRBD1. The germline V gene encodes CDR1 SGHRS and CDR2 YFSETQ. J lost 5 bases, V lost 0 bases, and 7 bases had no gene match. The CDR3 is 15 amino acids. The CDR3 here is CASSLEGAMDYGYTF. The CDR3 DNA reads as TGCGCCAGCAGCTTGGAGGGGGCCATGGATTATGGCTACACCTTC.

Many counts were recorded for this clonotype. V gene TRBV13 combines with J gene TRBJ1-5, with D uncertain. Per the germline V gene, CDR1 is PRHDT and CDR2 is FYEKMQ (reference sequence). V lost 1 base and J lost 4, with 2 bases in between. This CDR3 comprises 12 residues. The CDR3 loop is CASSLANQPQHF. The CDR3 bases are TGTGCCAGCAGCTTAGCAAATCAGCCCCAGCATTTT.

This clonotype was detected many times. The CDR3 sequence is CASSLETAREKLFF. DNA for the CDR3: TGTGCCAGCAGCTTAGAGACAGCTCGCGAAAAACTGTTTTTT. The V gene is TRBV7-9, the J gene TRBJ1-4, with D perhaps matching TRBD1 (5 bases). Trimming took off 1 base at V and 8 bases at J, with 11 bases between the two ends. In germline, CDR1 is SEHNR, CDR2 FQNEAQ (reference sequence). The CDR3 consists of 14 residues.

CDR3 nucleotides: TGCAGTGCCTCCAGAATGACAGACTATAGCAATCAGCCCCAGCATTTT. It codes for CSASRMTDYSNQPQHF. This rearrangement joins TRBV20-1 to TRBJ1-5; TRBD1 is a possible D gene (5 bases). Germline-derived CDR1 and CDR2 are DFQATT and SNEGSKA (reference sequence). This CDR3 spans 16 amino acids. V was pared by 6 bases and J by 0 bases, with 18 bases between.

This clonotype was recorded a few times. V gene TRBV20-1 combines with J gene TRBJ2-3; 7 bases fit TRBD2. Germline trimming cut 6 bases from V and 0 bases from J; bases unmatched to any gene: 9. Germline CDR1 reads DFQATT; CDR2 reads SNEGSKA (reference sequence). The CDR3 is made up of 15 amino acids. CDR3 DNA sequence: TGCAGTGCCTCCCCCGGACTAGGCAGCACAGATACGCAGTATTTT. It encodes CSASPGLGSTDTQYF.

This clonotype appeared a few times. The chain is built from TRBV7-2 and TRBJ2-3, with TRBD2 identical over 9 bases. Unmatched junction bases numbered 8, after V lost 4 bases and J lost 0 bases. This CDR3 is built from 17 residues. The germline CDR1 and CDR2 sequences are SGHTA and FQGNSA. CDR3 sequence reads: CASSWTSVSSSTDTQYF. The CDR3 bases are TGTGCCAGCAGCTGGACTAGCGTTTCGTCTAGCACAGATACGCAGTATTTT.

The sample holds many counts of this clonotype. The rearrangement links TRBV7-8 to TRBJ2-7; D assignment may be TRBD1 or TRBD2 (6 bases each). The CDR3 is 13 amino acids. Trimming removed 0 bases at V and 6 bases at J, with 9 bases between. The germline V gene encodes CDR1 SGHVS and CDR2 FQNEAQ. CDR3 sequence (DNA): TGTGCCAGCAGCTTAGCACAGGGAGGCGAGCAGTACTTC. Its translation is CASSLAQGGEQYF. The variable domain in full, completed from reference TRBV7-8 and TRBJ2-7, reads GAGVSQSPRYKVAKRGQDVALRCDPISGHVSLFWYQQALGQGPEFLTYFQNEAQLDKSGLPSDRFFAERPEGSVSTLKIQRTQQEDSAVYLCASSLAQGGEQYFGPGTRLTVT.

This clonotype has a count of ten or more. This chain uses TRBV7-9 with TRBJ1-1; D is unclear. CDR1 and CDR2 (germline): SEHNR, FQNEAQ (reference sequence). CDR3 length: 14 residues. V shed 2 bases and J shed 3 bases, with 10 bases lying between them. The CDR3: CASSLNSGDTEAFF. CDR3 coding DNA: TGTGCCAGCAGCTTAAACTCCGGGGACACTGAAGCTTTCTTT.

This clonotype was found a few times. The V call is TRBV20-1, the J call TRBJ2-5; 7 positions agree with TRBD2. CDR1 is DFQATT, CDR2 SNEGSKA, per germline (reference sequence). The CDR3 runs 13 residues. Trimming at V came to 3 bases and at J to 5 bases, leaving 6 bases not matched to a gene. CDR3 loop: CSARGGRTETQYF. DNA for the CDR3: TGCAGTGCTAGGGGCGGGAGAACGGAGACCCAGTACTTC.

This clonotype showed up many times. This chain links TRBV7-9 with TRBJ2-1; perhaps TRBD1 as D (5 bases). The germline CDR1 and CDR2 sequences are SEHNR and FQNEAQ (reference sequence). With 3 bases removed from V and 10 bases from J, the gap between germline ends came to 13 bases. The CDR3 totals 13 residues. The CDR3 region has the DNA TGTGCCAGCAGCTTGAAAGGGGTCCTGGAGCAGTTCTTC. Encoded protein: CASSLKGVLEQFF.

J is TRBJ1-2 and V is TRBV4-3; D gene unclear. There are 15 residues in the CDR3. The germline CDR1 and CDR2 sequences are LGHNA and YSLEER. Trimming took 4 bases from V and 2 from J, leaving 14 bases between them. CDR3 nucleotides: TGCGCCAGCAGCCCAAGTGTAGGGAGCAACTATGGCTACACCTTC. Translation gives CASSPSVGSNYGYTF.

Sample share makes this clonotype medium-sized. The chain has TRBV6-1 and TRBJ1-5; TRBD1 matches at 7 bases. Per the germline V gene, CDR1 is MNHNS and CDR2 is SASEGT. The junction had 5 bases not matched to a gene; V was cut back by 6 bases and J by 6 bases. The CDR3 is made up of 13 amino acids. CDR3 region: CASRQGESQPQHF. Here the CDR3 DNA reads TGTGCCAGCAGGCAGGGGGAGAGTCAGCCCCAGCATTTT.

This clonotype occurred a few times. The chain couples TRBV7-9 to TRBJ1-1; D may be TRBD1 (5 bases). Trimming stripped 5 bases from V and 4 bases from J, with 14 bases between. This CDR3 region has 14 residues. CDR1 is SEHNR, CDR2 FQNEAQ, per germline (reference sequence). The CDR3 is CASSLGGEGTEAFF. CDR3 sequence (DNA): TGTGCCAGCAGCCTTGGGGGAGAGGGCACTGAAGCTTTCTTT.

This clonotype was seen a handful of times. The chain employs TRBV12-3 or TRBV12-4 and TRBJ2-1, with 10 bases aligning to TRBD2. With V trimmed by 6 bases and J by 4 bases, 6 bases remained unmatched. The CDR3 runs 15 residues. CDR3 nucleotide sequence: TGTGCCAGCAGCTCAGGACTAGCGGAATACAATGAGCAGTTCTTC. It encodes CASSSGLAEYNEQFF.

This sequence joins TRBV2 and TRBJ2-1, with D hard to call. With 4 bases removed from V and 2 bases from J, the gap between germline ends came to 12 bases. The CDR3 is 15 amino acids. Germline V lookup: CDR1 SNHLY, CDR2 FYNNEI. CDR3: CASSASAPTYNEQFF. DNA of the CDR3: TGTGCCAGCAGTGCGAGTGCCCCCACCTACAATGAGCAGTTCTTC.

This clonotype was observed many times. This sequence joins TRBV2 and TRBJ2-7; D perhaps matches TRBD2 (6 bases). V lost 2 bases to trimming and J lost 1 base, with 15 bases between them. CDR1 and CDR2 from the germline V gene are SNHLY and FYNNEI. The length of the CDR3 is 16 residues. DNA for the CDR3: TGTGCCAGCAGTGAATTGCCGTGGGAGGCGTCCTACGAGCAGTACTTC. As protein: CASSELPWEASYEQYF.

The sample holds a few counts of this clonotype. The J gene is TRBJ2-2, the V gene TRBV7-9; D is undetermined. V was trimmed by 5 bases and J by 4 bases, leaving 8 bases between them. The CDR3 extends over 13 amino acids. Looked up from germline, CDR1 is SEHNR and CDR2 is FQNEAQ (reference sequence). CDR3 coding DNA: TGTGCCAGCAGCCTTGGATCCACCGGGGAGCTGTTTTTT. Its protein product is CASSLGSTGELFF.

This clonotype was picked up many times. This chain links TRBV12-3 or TRBV12-4 with TRBJ1-3; TRBD1 matches at 7 bases. The CDR3 has 15 amino acids. Trimming cost V 8 bases and J 0 bases; bases outside gene matches: 7. The CDR3 here is CASGGGGNSGNTIYF. The CDR3 DNA follows: TGTGCCAGCGGGGGAGGGGGCAACTCTGGAAACACCATATATTTT.

V is TRBV4-2 and J is TRBJ1-1, with 10 bases that match TRBD1. With 4 bases clipped from V and 3 bases from J, the junction kept 5 bases outside the gene matches. The CDR3 length is 15 residues. Germline V lookup: CDR1 LGHNA, CDR2 YNFKEQ. CDR3 nucleotide sequence: TGTGCCAGCAGCCTTACTGACAGGGGGCACACTGAAGCTTTCTTT. It translates to CASSLTDRGHTEAFF.

Many counts were recorded for this clonotype. This chain uses TRBV4-1 with TRBJ1-1; tentatively, D is TRBD1 (5 bases). Germline-derived CDR1 and CDR2 are MGHRA and YSYEKL. There are 16 residues in the CDR3. V lost 1 base and J 3 bases, leaving 15 bases between the germline ends. The CDR3 spells CASSQAETEEDTEAFF. DNA for the CDR3: TGCGCCAGCAGCCAAGCCGAGACAGAGGAGGACACTGAAGCTTTCTTT.

This clonotype was recorded at least ten times. The V and J genes are TRBV3-1 and TRBJ2-3; 8 bases are shared with TRBD2. Germline trimming cut 0 bases from V and 4 bases from J; bases unmatched to any gene: 6. Germline loops: CDR1 LGHDT, CDR2 YNNKEL (reference sequence). The CDR3 has 16 amino acids. CDR3 region: CASSQDPGLAPDTQYF. The CDR3, as DNA: TGTGCCAGCAGCCAAGATCCAGGACTAGCTCCAGATACGCAGTATTTT.

This clonotype was seen more than once but under ten times. The chain recombines TRBV7-2 with TRBJ1-6; 7 bases are a match to TRBD1. CDR3 length: 15 residues. Trimming removed 1 base from V and 8 bases from J; junction bases left unmatched: 5. Germline assignment: CDR1 SGHTA and CDR2 FQGNSA. The CDR3 coding sequence is TGTGCCAGCAGCTTAGTGAGACAGGGTGATTCACCCCTCCACTTT. Residues: CASSLVRQGDSPLHF.

J is TRBJ2-6 and V is TRBV29-1, with D possibly TRBD2 on 5 matching bases. This CDR3 has 17 amino acids. V was pared by 5 bases and J by 2 bases, with 19 bases between. The germline V gene encodes CDR1 SQVTM and CDR2 ANQGSEA. For the CDR3, the DNA is TGCAGCGTTCTCCGACCAAAGGGAGTAACTGGGGCCAACGTCCTGACTTTC. Translated, it gives CSVLRPKGVTGANVLTF.

This rearrangement joins TRBV27 to TRBJ2-5; the match to TRBD1 covers 8 bases. CDR3 length: 14 amino acids. J gave up 3 bases and V 5 bases, and 5 bases lay outside the gene matches. Germline V gives CDR1 MNHEY, CDR2 SMNVEV (reference sequence). CDR3 residues: CASSLGQGEETQYF. Here the CDR3 DNA reads TGTGCCAGCAGTCTCGGACAGGGTGAAGAGACCCAGTACTTC.

This clonotype was seen only a few times. The chain joins TRBV19 to TRBJ2-1; D gene ambiguous. From germline, CDR1 is LNHDA and CDR2 SQIVND (reference sequence). This CDR3 has 11 residues. Trimming pared 1 base from V and 10 bases from J, leaving 5 bases between. The CDR3 nucleotides read TGTGCCAGTAGTATAGCGGAAGAGCAGTTCTTC. It specifies CASSIAEEQFF. The full variable domain, completed using reference TRBV19 and TRBJ2-1, is DGGITQSPKYLFRKEGQNVTLSCEQNLNHDAMYWYRQDPGQGLRLIYYSQIVNDFQKGDIAEGYSVSREKKESFPLTVTSAQKNPTAFYLCASSIAEEQFFGPGTRLTVL.

The DNA of the CDR3 is TGTGCCAGCAGTGAATGGGGGGGGGGGAATGATGAGCAGTTCTTC. Its protein is CASSEWGGGNDEQFF. V gene TRBV6-1 combines with J gene TRBJ2-1, with 7 bases that match TRBD2. Germline CDR1 is MNHNS and CDR2 is SASEGT. V shed 2 bases, J shed 8 bases, and the junction held 9 bases outside the gene matches. The CDR3 is made up of 15 amino acids.

This clonotype came up once. This rearrangement joins TRBV4-1 to TRBJ1-4; D gene unclear. The CDR3 length is 12 residues. Germline V CDR1 and CDR2: MGHRA, YSYEKL. V lost 1 base to trimming and J lost 12 bases, with 9 bases between them. As DNA, the CDR3 is TGCGCCAGCAGCCAAGGGAGTGGACAACTGTTTTTT. Protein: CASSQGSGQLFF.

This clonotype was counted only a few times. The chain joins TRBV11-3 to TRBJ2-7, with TRBD2 matching 8 bases. Per the germline V gene, CDR1 is SGHNT and CDR2 is YENEEA. The V gene end was trimmed by 1 base and the J gene end by 7 bases; junction bases not matched to a gene: 6. The CDR3 length is 14 residues. The CDR3 DNA sequence: TGTGCCAGCAGCTTAGCATCCGGACTAGCAGAGCAGTACTTC. This translates into CASSLASGLAEQYF.

This clonotype is classed as medium-sized. The chain carries TRBV20-1 and TRBJ2-1; D may correspond to TRBD1 or TRBD2 (5 bases each). Between the trimmed V and J ends, which lost 3 bases and 10 bases, there was a span of 25 bases. CDR1 and CDR2 from the germline V gene are DFQATT and SNEGSKA (reference sequence). The length of the CDR3 is 16 residues. The CDR3 DNA reads TGCAGTGCTAGGGGGCCAATTGGGCTGAGCGGACAAGAGCAGTTCTTC. Amino acids: CSARGPIGLSGQEQFF.

The rearrangement joins TRBV25-1 to TRBJ1-4; D possibly corresponds to TRBD1 (6 bases). Germline V gene lookup returns CDR1 MGHDK and CDR2 SYGVNS. Trimming took 0 bases from V and 5 from J, leaving 13 bases between them. This CDR3 comprises 16 residues. The CDR3 DNA reads TGTGCCAGCAGTGAATATAGGCTGAGGGGGAATGAAAAACTGTTTTTT. Translation gives CASSEYRLRGNEKLFF. The variable domain in full, completed from reference TRBV25-1 and TRBJ1-4, reads EADIYQTPRYLVIGTGKKITLECSQTMGHDKMYWYQQDPGMELHLIHYSYGVNSTEKGDLSSESTVSRIRTEHFPLTLESARPSHTSQYLCASSEYRLRGNEKLFFGSGTQLSVL.